The rows below give T cell receptor beta chains drawn from one sample of a study of regulatory T cells in long-lasting Graves disease. Using its own MiXCR run on the multiplex PCR reads, TCRdb lists one record per CDR3 protein. In the table there are a few hundred thousand distinct CDR3 sequences, approximately 15% of which are singletons. These data also formed part of another study, on T cells in Graves' hyperthyroidism and ophthalmopathy.

This specimen was peripheral blood mononuclear cells (PBMCs), taken at new diagnosis, from a patient treated with antithyroid drugs. The source of these receptors is a middle-aged man with Graves disease. The CDR3 runs from the conserved cysteine through the conserved F or W. D genes are given only for firm matches. Clone size is not always given. Where it is, it says once, few, many or a class for expanded clones.

v_gene,abundance,d_gene,j_gene,CDR3aa,CDR3nt
TRBV6-2/TRBV6-3,few,-,TRBJ1-1,CASSYSPGMNTEAFF,TGTGCCAGCAGTTACTCGCCTGGGATGAACACTGAAGCTTTCTTT
TRBV20-1,many,-,TRBJ2-1,CSAPRGGNEQFF,TGCAGTGCCCCGAGGGGCGGGAATGAGCAGTTCTTC
TRBV24-1,many,-,TRBJ1-5,CATSELGANQPQHF,TGTGCCACCAGTGAGTTAGGGGCCAATCAGCCCCAGCATTTT
TRBV2,many,TRBD1,TRBJ2-3,CASSEQGATDTQYF,TGTGCCAGCAGTGAACAGGGGGCGACAGATACGCAGTATTTT
TRBV2,many,-,TRBJ1-2,CASSVGTQGGGYTF,TGTGCCAGCAGTGTTGGGACCCAGGGAGGCGGCTACACCTTC
TRBV5-1,many,TRBD1,TRBJ2-6,CASSLAGTGPPYVLTF,TGCGCCAGCAGCTTGGCCGGGACAGGCCCTCCATACGTCCTGACTTTC
TRBV4-2,few,TRBD1,TRBJ2-7,CASSQGTGIYEQYF,TGTGCCAGCAGCCAAGGGACAGGGATCTACGAGCAGTACTTC
TRBV12-3/TRBV12-4,-,TRBD1,TRBJ1-3,CASSPGTGDRNTIYF,TGTGCCAGCAGTCCAGGGACAGGGGATCGAAACACCATATATTTT
TRBV6-2/TRBV6-3,-,-,TRBJ2-3,CASTAGNTQYF,TGTGCCAGCACCGCGGGTAATACGCAGTATTTT
TRBV29-1,-,TRBD1,TRBJ2-7,CSGLPGQGDEQYF,TGCAGCGGTCTCCCGGGACAGGGGGACGAGCAGTACTTC
TRBV11-3,many,-,TRBJ2-6,CASSLDLQGRLSGANVLTF,TGTGCCAGCAGCTTAGATCTCCAGGGACGACTTTCTGGGGCCAACGTCCTGACTTTC
TRBV4-1,few,-,TRBJ2-1,CASSQDRGLQFF,TGCGCCAGCAGCCAAGATCGGGGTCTGCAGTTCTTC
TRBV28,-,-,TRBJ2-7,CASRRDPGVSEQYF,TGTGCCAGCAGGAGGGACCCGGGCGTCTCCGAGCAGTACTTC
TRBV28,many,-,TRBJ2-2,CASSLNSWLADENTGELFF,TGTGCCAGCAGTTTAAACTCCTGGTTGGCAGATGAGAACACCGGGGAGCTGTTTTTT
TRBV12-3/TRBV12-4,many,-,TRBJ2-1,CASSAAQGGYNEQFF,TGTGCCAGCAGTGCCGCCCAGGGGGGGTACAATGAGCAGTTCTTC
TRBV11-2,-,-,TRBJ2-5,CASSLGYSVRETQYF,TGTGCCAGCAGCTTGGGCTACTCCGTTCGGGAGACCCAGTACTTC
TRBV6-1,many,-,TRBJ2-1,CASSPPRLVYEQFF,TGTGCCAGCAGTCCACCACGACTAGTCTATGAGCAGTTCTTC
TRBV30,few,-,TRBJ2-7,CAYEGGGREQYF,TGTGCCTATGAGGGGGGGGGACGCGAGCAGTACTTC
TRBV7-8,many,-,TRBJ2-5,CASSLGGLGETQYF,TGTGCCAGCAGCTTAGGGGGATTAGGAGAGACCCAGTACTTC
TRBV7-6,many,TRBD2,TRBJ2-3,CASSSMGAGGLSQYF,TGTGCCAGCAGTTCAATGGGAGCGGGGGGGCTATCGCAGTATTTT
TRBV11-2,-,-,TRBJ2-3,CASGPLGRDTQYF,TGTGCCAGCGGACCGCTGGGTCGAGATACGCAGTATTTT
TRBV6-5,-,-,TRBJ2-2,CASSYSSPGRGTGELFF,TGTGCCAGCAGTTACAGTTCTCCGGGGAGAGGTACCGGGGAGCTGTTTTTT
TRBV4-1,many,-,TRBJ2-7,CASSQEAHYEQYF,TGCGCCAGCAGCCAAGAGGCTCACTACGAGCAGTACTTC
TRBV5-1,few,TRBD1,TRBJ1-3,CASSLVGQGRTRSNTIYF,TGCGCCAGCAGCTTGGTGGGACAGGGGCGGACCCGGAGTAACACCATATATTTT
TRBV30,many,-,TRBJ2-3,CAWSVGFIPGGNTQYF,TGTGCCTGGAGTGTAGGTTTTATCCCCGGTGGAAATACGCAGTATTTT
TRBV27,-,TRBD1,TRBJ1-5,CASSPYGQGAKQPQHF,TGTGCCAGCAGTCCCTACGGACAGGGGGCCAAACAGCCCCAGCATTTT
TRBV30,many,TRBD1,TRBJ2-1,CAAQGAVEQFF,TGTGCTGCACAGGGGGCGGTTGAGCAGTTCTTC
TRBV14,many,-,TRBJ2-7,CASSRLTASGLAYEQYF,TGTGCCAGCAGCCGATTGACAGCCTCCGGACTTGCTTACGAGCAGTACTTC
TRBV3-1,-,TRBD1,TRBJ1-6,CASSQEGQGLRSPLHF,TGTGCCAGCAGCCAAGAAGGACAGGGGTTGAGATCACCCCTCCACTTT
TRBV6-5,few,-,TRBJ1-1,CASSYLTGPGYTEAFF,TGTGCCAGCAGTTACCTTACGGGCCCGGGTTACACTGAAGCTTTCTTT
TRBV27,once,-,TRBJ1-2,CASRFLGGDYGYTF,TGTGCCAGCAGGTTCTTGGGTGGGGACTATGGCTACACCTTC
TRBV5-1,many,-,TRBJ2-5,CASSWNQETQYF,TGTGCCAGCAGTTGGAACCAAGAGACCCAGTACTTC
TRBV20-1,-,TRBD2,TRBJ2-3,CSAKGLGHTDTQYF,TGCAGTGCCAAAGGACTAGGCCACACAGATACGCAGTATTTT
TRBV7-2,few,TRBD2,TRBJ2-3,CASRLLGGNTQYF,TGTGCCAGCAGATTGTTGGGGGGGAATACGCAGTATTTT
TRBV14,many,TRBD1,TRBJ2-2,CASSSYRGSTGELFF,TGTGCCAGCAGCTCTTACAGGGGGAGTACCGGGGAGCTGTTTTTT
TRBV7-9,many,-,TRBJ2-1,CASSSYSSRVYEQFF,TGTGCCAGCAGCTCCTACTCGTCAAGGGTGTATGAGCAGTTCTTC
TRBV19,-,TRBD1,TRBJ2-2,CASRPGQVNTGELFF,TGTGCCAGTAGACCCGGACAGGTTAACACCGGGGAGCTGTTTTTT
TRBV2,many,TRBD2,TRBJ2-3,CASRWGLAGGPGTQYF,TGTGCCAGCAGATGGGGACTAGCGGGGGGGCCAGGTACGCAGTATTTT
TRBV24-1,-,TRBD1,TRBJ1-2,CATSDGDRDGYTF,TGTGCCACCAGTGACGGAGACAGGGATGGCTACACCTTC
TRBV4-1,-,-,TRBJ1-6,CASSQELPGANNSPLHF,TGCGCCAGCAGCCAAGAACTTCCCGGAGCTAATAATTCACCCCTCCACTTT
TRBV5-1,many,TRBD1,TRBJ1-2,CASSLRGQGSYTF,TGCGCCAGCAGCTTGCGGGGACAGGGCAGCTACACCTTC
TRBV12-3/TRBV12-4,many,-,TRBJ2-5,CASSRGRDQETQYF,TGTGCCAGCAGCCGCGGGCGGGACCAAGAGACCCAGTACTTC